The 27 T cell receptor beta chains listed next were all sequenced from one sample in a study of T cell clusters in autoimmune cytopenias. TRB was amplified from 250 ng of peripheral blood genomic DNA per sample. TRB was amplified by touch-down multiplex PCR, primer pools A and B combined. One entry per CDR3 protein, without DNA, is what TCRdb gives after re-calling the multiplex PCR reads. The sample data list several thousand distinct CDR3 sequences. The specimen was peripheral blood. The receptors come from a human donor with an autoimmune cytopenia or autoimmune hepatitis (not recorded which).

This sequence joins TRBV6-5 and TRBJ2-1; TCRdb indicates TRBD2, and absent DNA this call remains unverified. CDR1 and CDR2 from the germline V gene are MNHEY and SVGAGI. The CDR3 extends over 16 amino acids. CDR3: CARCLWTSGGTNEQFF.

The chain uses TRBV6-1 and TRBJ2-7; TCRdb calls TRBD1, which cannot be checked without DNA. Per the germline V gene, CDR1 is MNHNS and CDR2 is SASEGT. The CDR3 covers 13 residues. CDR3 loop: CASSVGGGHEQYF.

By frequency, this clonotype is medium-sized. The rearrangement links TRBV30 to TRBJ1-6; TCRdb names TRBD1, which stays unverified in the absence of DNA. Germline values: CDR1 GTSNPN, CDR2 SVGIG (reference sequence). The CDR3 contains 14 residues. CDR3 sequence: CAWSAGTDNSPLHF.

V is TRBV12-3 or TRBV12-4 and J is TRBJ1-1; TCRdb names TRBD1, which stays unverified in the absence of DNA. The CDR3 is 13 amino acids. The CDR3 reads CASSLGGGNEAFF.

The chain carries TRBV28 and TRBJ1-6; TCRdb returns TRBD1, unconfirmable since there is no DNA. The CDR3 covers 16 residues. CDR1 is MDHEN, CDR2 SYDVKM, per germline. The CDR3 is CASSLWEQGYNSPLHF.

This clonotype counts as medium-sized by frequency. The chain couples TRBV19 to TRBJ2-5; TCRdb lists TRBD1, though no DNA is available to test this call. Germline V gives CDR1 LNHDA, CDR2 SQIVND (reference sequence). The length of the CDR3 is 14 residues. CDR3: CASSSPLQVDSQYF.

Its frequency marks this clonotype as medium-sized (0.01 to 0.1%). The chain employs TRBV5-4 and TRBJ2-5; without DNA, the TCRdb call of TRBD1 cannot be checked. The germline V gene encodes CDR1 SGHNT and CDR2 YYREEE (reference sequence). This CDR3 has 14 amino acids. CDR3 region: CASSLRRGQETQYF. The entire variable domain, with the rest obtained from reference TRBV5-4 and TRBJ2-5, is as follows: ETGVTQSPTHLIKTRGQQVTLRCSSQSGHNTVSWYQQALGQGPQFIFQYYREEENGRGNFPPRFSGLQFPNYSSELNVNALELDDSALYLCASSLRRGQETQYFGPGTRLLVL.

This clonotype is labeled medium-sized based on frequency. The gene calls are TRBV15 and TRBJ2-7; absent DNA, TCRdb's TRBD2 call cannot be checked. Germline CDR1 reads LNHNV; CDR2 reads YYDKDF (reference sequence). The CDR3 runs to 14 residues. This CDR3 is CATSRDPRVYEQYF.

The chain uses TRBV4-2 and TRBJ1-6. Germline CDR1 and CDR2: LGHNA and YNFKEQ. The CDR3 consists of 16 residues. CDR3 protein: CASSQAVGVGTSPLHF.

This clonotype is medium-sized (0.01 to 0.1%) by frequency. V is TRBV6-5 and J is TRBJ1-1. There are 14 residues in the CDR3. Germline CDR1 and CDR2: MNHEY and SVGAGI. CDR3 loop: CASSYRTLKTEAFF.

Judged by frequency, this clonotype is medium-sized. The chain couples TRBV5-1 to TRBJ2-1; TCRdb picks TRBD2, but there is no DNA to check that call. The germline gives CDR1 SGHRS, CDR2 YFSETQ. This CDR3 is built from 16 residues. The CDR3 sequence is CASSLWTRRVNNEQFF. The full variable domain, its missing parts supplied by reference TRBV5-1 and TRBJ2-1, is KAGVTQTPRYLIKTRGQQVTLSCSPISGHRSVSWYQQTPGQGLQFLFEYFSETQRNKGNFPGRFSGRQFSNSRSEMNVSTLELGDSALYLCASSLWTRRVNNEQFFGPGTRLTVL.

This clonotype ranks as medium-sized (0.01 to 0.1%) in terms of frequency. V is TRBV18 and J is TRBJ2-1. The CDR3 is 13 amino acids. Germline CDR1 KGHSH, CDR2 LQKENI. The CDR3 sequence: CASSPSNSNEQFF.

The chain is built from TRBV28 and TRBJ1-5; TCRdb gives TRBD1 as the D gene, but with no DNA this cannot be confirmed. The CDR3 has 14 residues. The germline CDR1 and CDR2 sequences are MDHEN and SYDVKM. CDR3 loop: CASSSGTSPGPQHF.

V usage is TRBV5-6 and J usage is TRBJ2-2; the D gene TCRdb calls, TRBD2, cannot be checked with no DNA. The germline V gene has CDR1 SGHDT and CDR2 YYEEEE. The CDR3 totals 15 residues. CDR3 residues: CASSAGTSVSGELFF.

The genes are TRBV10-1 and TRBJ2-3. From germline, CDR1 is WNHNN and CDR2 SYGVQD (reference sequence). This CDR3 has 13 amino acids. The CDR3 here is CASSEIDTDTQYF.

This rearrangement joins TRBV5-1 to TRBJ1-1; without DNA, the TCRdb call of TRBD1 cannot be checked. CDR1 and CDR2 (germline): SGHRS, YFSETQ. The CDR3 length is 14 residues. The CDR3 is CASSTDRMVTEAFF.

This clonotype is deemed medium-sized by its frequency. This sequence joins TRBV6-1 and TRBJ2-5; TCRdb's D call, TRBD2, is unchecked because there is no DNA. In germline, CDR1 is MNHNS, CDR2 SASEGT. The CDR3 spans 13 residues. This chain's CDR3 is CASRTSSPETQYF.

This chain joins TRBV5-4 and TRBJ2-1; TCRdb picks TRBD1, but there is no DNA to check that call. The CDR3 totals 12 residues. Germline V lookup: CDR1 SGHNT, CDR2 YYREEE (reference sequence). This CDR3 is CASSADRLSQFF.

This clonotype is called medium-sized based on its frequency. The J gene is TRBJ1-1, the V gene TRBV19; TCRdb indicates TRBD1, and absent DNA this call remains unverified. Germline V gives CDR1 LNHDA, CDR2 SQIVND (reference sequence). The CDR3 consists of 17 residues. CDR3 residues: CASSIRSQGHMNTEAFF. Based on the CDR3 plus reference TRBV19 and TRBJ1-1, the full variable domain is DGGITQSPKYLFRKEGQNVTLSCEQNLNHDAMYWYRQDPGQGLRLIYYSQIVNDFQKGDIAEGYSVSREKKESFPLTVTSAQKNPTAFYLCASSIRSQGHMNTEAFFGQGTRLTVV.

This clonotype is classed as large by frequency. The chain is built from TRBV29-1 and TRBJ2-3. Germline V gene data show CDR1 as SQVTM and CDR2 as ANQGSEA. This CDR3 has 13 amino acids. The CDR3 sequence: CSVEGPNTDTQYF.

This chain uses TRBV11-1 with TRBJ1-6. This CDR3 comprises 13 residues. Germline loops: CDR1 SGHAT, CDR2 FQDESV (reference sequence). The CDR3: CASNGFKDSPLHF.

V is TRBV18 and J is TRBJ2-7. Germline CDR1 KGHSH, CDR2 LQKENI. The CDR3 runs 14 residues. CDR3: CASSSAGTTYEQYF.

This clonotype ranks as medium-sized in terms of frequency. The V and J genes are TRBV19 and TRBJ1-5. The CDR3 runs 14 residues. Germline values: CDR1 LNHDA, CDR2 SQIVND (reference sequence). The chain's CDR3 is CASSMRADNQPQHF.

By frequency, this clonotype is medium-sized. V and J are TRBV5-6 and TRBJ1-2; the TRBD1 assignment by TCRdb is unverifiable without DNA. CDR1 SGHDT and CDR2 YYEEEE come from the germline V gene. The CDR3 is 15 amino acids. The CDR3 loop is CASSLDVMGVYGYTF.

V and J are TRBV19 and TRBJ2-7; TCRdb returns TRBD1, unconfirmable since there is no DNA. The germline V gene encodes CDR1 LNHDA and CDR2 SQIVND (reference sequence). The length of the CDR3 is 13 residues. CDR3 sequence: CASRSDRDRIQYF.

This clonotype registers medium-sized by frequency. The chain is built from TRBV18 and TRBJ1-4. This CDR3 contains 15 residues. Germline V gives CDR1 KGHSH, CDR2 LQKENI. The CDR3 loop reads CASSPSRVANEKLFF.

V is TRBV11-2 and J is TRBJ2-7; no DNA is available, so the TRBD1 call from TCRdb remains unchecked. Germline CDR1 is SGHAT and CDR2 is FQNNGV. CDR3 size: 16 residues. This chain's CDR3 is CASSPLSGTGSYEQYF.